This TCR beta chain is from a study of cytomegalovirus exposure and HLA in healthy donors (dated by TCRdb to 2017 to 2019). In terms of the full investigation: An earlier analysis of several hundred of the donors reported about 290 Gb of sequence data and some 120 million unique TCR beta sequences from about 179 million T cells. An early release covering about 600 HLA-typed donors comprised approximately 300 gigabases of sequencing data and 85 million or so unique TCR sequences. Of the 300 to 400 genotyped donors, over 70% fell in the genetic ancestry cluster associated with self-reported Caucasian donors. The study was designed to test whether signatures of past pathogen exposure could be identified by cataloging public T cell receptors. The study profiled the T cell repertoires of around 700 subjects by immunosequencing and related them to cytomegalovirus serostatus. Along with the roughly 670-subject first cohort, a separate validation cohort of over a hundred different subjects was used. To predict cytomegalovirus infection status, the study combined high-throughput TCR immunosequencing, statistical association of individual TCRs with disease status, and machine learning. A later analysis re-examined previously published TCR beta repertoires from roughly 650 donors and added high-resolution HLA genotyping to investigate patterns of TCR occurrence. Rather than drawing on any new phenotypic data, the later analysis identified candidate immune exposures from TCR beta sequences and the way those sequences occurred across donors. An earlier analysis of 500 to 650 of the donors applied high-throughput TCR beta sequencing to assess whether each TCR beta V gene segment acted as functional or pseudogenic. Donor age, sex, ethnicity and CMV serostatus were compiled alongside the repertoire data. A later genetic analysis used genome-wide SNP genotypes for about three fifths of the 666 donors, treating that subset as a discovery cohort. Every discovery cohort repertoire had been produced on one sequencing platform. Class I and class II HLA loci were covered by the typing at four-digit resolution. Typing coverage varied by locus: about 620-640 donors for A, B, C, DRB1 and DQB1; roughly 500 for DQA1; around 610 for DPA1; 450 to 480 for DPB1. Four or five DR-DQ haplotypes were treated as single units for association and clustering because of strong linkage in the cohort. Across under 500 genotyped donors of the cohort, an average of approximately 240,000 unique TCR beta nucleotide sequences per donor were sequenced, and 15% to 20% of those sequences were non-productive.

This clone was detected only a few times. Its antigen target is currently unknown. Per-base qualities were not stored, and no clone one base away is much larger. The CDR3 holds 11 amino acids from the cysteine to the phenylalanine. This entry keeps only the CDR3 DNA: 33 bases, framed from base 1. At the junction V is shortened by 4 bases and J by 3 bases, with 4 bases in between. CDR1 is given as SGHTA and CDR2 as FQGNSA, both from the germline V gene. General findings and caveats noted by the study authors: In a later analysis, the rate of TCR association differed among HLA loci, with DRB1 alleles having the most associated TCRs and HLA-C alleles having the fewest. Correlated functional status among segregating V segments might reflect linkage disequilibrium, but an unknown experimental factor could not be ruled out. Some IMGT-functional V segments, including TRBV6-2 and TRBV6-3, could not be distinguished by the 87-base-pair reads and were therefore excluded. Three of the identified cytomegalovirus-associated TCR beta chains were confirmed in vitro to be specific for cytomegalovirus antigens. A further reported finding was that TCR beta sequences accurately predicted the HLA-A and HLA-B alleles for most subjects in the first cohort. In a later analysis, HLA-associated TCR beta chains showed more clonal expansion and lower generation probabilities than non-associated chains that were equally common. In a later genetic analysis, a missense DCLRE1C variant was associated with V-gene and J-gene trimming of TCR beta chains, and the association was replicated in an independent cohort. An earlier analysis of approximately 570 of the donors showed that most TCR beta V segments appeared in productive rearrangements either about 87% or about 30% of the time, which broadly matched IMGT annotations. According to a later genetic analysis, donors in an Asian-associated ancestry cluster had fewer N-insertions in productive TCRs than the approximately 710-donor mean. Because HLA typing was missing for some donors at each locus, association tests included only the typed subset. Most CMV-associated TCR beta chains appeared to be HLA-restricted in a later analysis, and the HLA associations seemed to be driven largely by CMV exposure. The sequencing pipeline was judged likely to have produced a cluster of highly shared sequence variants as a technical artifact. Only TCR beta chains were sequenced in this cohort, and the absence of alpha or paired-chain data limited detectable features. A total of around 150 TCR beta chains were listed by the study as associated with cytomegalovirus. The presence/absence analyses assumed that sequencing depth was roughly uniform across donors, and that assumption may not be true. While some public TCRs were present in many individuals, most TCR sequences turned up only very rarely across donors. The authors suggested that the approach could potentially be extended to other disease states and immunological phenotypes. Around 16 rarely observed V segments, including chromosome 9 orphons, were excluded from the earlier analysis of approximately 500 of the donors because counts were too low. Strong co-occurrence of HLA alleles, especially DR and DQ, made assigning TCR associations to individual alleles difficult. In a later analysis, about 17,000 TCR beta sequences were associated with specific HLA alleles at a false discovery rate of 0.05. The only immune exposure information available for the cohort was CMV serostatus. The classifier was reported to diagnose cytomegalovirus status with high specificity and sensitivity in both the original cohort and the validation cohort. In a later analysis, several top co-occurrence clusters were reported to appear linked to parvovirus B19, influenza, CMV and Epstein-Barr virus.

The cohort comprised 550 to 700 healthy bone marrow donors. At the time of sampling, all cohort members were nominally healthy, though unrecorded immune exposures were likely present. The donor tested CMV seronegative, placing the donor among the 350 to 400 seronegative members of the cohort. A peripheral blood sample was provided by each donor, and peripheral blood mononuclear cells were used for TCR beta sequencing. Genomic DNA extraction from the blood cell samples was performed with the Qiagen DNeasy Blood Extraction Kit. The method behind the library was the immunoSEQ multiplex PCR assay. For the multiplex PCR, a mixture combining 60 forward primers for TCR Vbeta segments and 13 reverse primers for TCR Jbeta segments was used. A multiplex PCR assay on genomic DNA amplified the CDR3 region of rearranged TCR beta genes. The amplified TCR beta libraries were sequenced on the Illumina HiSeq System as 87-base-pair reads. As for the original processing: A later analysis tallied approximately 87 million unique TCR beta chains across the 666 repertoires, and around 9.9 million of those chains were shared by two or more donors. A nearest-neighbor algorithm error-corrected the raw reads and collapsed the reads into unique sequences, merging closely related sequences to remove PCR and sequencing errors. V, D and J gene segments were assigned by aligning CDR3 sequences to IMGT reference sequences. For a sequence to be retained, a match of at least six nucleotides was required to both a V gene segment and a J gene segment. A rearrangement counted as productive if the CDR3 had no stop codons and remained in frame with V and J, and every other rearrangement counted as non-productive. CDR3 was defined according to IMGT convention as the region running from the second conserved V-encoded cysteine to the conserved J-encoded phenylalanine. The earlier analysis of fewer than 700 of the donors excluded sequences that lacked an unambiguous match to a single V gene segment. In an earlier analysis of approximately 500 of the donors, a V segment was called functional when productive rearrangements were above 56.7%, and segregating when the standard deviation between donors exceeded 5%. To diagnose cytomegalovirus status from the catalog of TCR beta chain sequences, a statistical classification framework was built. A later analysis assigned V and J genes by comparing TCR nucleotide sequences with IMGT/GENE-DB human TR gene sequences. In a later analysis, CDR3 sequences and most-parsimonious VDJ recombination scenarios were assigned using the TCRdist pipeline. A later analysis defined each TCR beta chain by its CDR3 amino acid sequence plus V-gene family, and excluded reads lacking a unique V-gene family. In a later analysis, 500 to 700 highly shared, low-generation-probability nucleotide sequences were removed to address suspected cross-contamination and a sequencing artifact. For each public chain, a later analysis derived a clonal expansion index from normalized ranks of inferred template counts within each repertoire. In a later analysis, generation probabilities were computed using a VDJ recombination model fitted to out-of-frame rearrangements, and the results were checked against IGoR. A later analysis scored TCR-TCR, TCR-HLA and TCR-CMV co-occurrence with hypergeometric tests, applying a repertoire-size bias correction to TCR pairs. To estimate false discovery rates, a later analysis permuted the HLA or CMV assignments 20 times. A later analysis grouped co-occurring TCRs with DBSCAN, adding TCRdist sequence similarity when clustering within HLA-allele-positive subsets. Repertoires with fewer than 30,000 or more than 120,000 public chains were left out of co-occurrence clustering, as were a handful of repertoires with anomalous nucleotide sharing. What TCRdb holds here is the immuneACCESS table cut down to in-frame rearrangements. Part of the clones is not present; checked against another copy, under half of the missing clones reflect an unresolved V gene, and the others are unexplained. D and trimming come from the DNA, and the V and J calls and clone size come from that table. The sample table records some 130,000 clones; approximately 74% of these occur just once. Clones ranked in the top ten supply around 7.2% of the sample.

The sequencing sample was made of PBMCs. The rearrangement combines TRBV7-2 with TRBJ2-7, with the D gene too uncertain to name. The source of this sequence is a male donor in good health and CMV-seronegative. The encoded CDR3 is CASSSYYEQYF. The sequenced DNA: TGTGCCAGCAGCTCTTACTACGAGCAGTACTTC. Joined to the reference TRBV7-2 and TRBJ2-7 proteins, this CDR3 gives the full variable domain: GAGVSQSPSNKVTEKGKDVELRCDPISGHTALYWYRQSLGQGLEFLIYFQGNSAPDKSGLPSDRFSAERTGGSVSTLTIQRTQQEDSAVYLCASSSYYEQYFGPGTRLTVT.